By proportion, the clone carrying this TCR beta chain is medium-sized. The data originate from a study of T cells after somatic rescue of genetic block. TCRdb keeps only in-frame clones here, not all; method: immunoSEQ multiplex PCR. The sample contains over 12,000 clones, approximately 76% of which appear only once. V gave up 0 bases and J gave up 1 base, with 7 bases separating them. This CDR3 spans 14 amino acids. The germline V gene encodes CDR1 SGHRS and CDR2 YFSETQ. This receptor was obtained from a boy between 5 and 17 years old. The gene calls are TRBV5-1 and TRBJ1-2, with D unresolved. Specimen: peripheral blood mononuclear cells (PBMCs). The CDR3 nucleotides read TGCGCCAGCAGCTTGGCTCAGCTTAACTATGGCTACACCTTC. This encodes CASSLAQLNYGYTF. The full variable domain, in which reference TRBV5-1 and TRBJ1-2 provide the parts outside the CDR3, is KAGVTQTPRYLIKTRGQQVTLSCSPISGHRSVSWYQQTPGQGLQFLFEYFSETQRNKGNFPGRFSGRQFSNSRSEMNVSTLELGDSALYLCASSLAQLNYGYTFGSGTRLTVV.